Each of the 15 T cell receptor beta chains below was sequenced from the same sample in a study of T cells in Graves' hyperthyroidism and ophthalmopathy. RNA transcripts provided the source from which TCR beta CDR3 regions were amplified. HTBI primers were the set used in a first-round RT-PCR of the TCR CDR3. TCRdb re-derived calls from the multiplex PCR reads in MiXCR, one entry per CDR3 protein. In the table there are fewer than 550,000 distinct CDR3 sequences, around a sixth of which are singletons. The sequenced sample was blood. These receptors were collected from a woman between 18 and 30 years old with Graves' hyperthyroidism.

With respect to this clonotype: A read error may be the cause here, since a much bigger clone is one base away. The V and J genes are TRBV7-3 and TRBJ2-2, with D possibly matching TRBD1 (5 bases). The CDR3 runs 16 residues. Germline V gives CDR1 SGHTA, CDR2 FQGTGA. V was pared by 1 base and J by 1 base, with 10 bases between. CDR3 nucleotides: TGTGCCAGCAGCTTAATTAAGGGGTTGAACACCGGGGAGCTGTTTTTT. Translated, it gives CASSLIKGLNTGELFF.

This clonotype was recorded at least ten times. The rearrangement joins TRBV7-2 to TRBJ2-3; no reliable D call. The CDR3 has 16 residues. V was clipped by 2 bases and J by 5 bases, with 17 bases between them. The germline V gene has CDR1 SGHTA and CDR2 FQGNSA. CDR3 loop: CASSLQRWGSGDTQYF. Here the CDR3 DNA reads TGTGCCAGCAGCTTACAGCGTTGGGGATCTGGAGATACGCAGTATTTT.

In this sample, this clonotype turned up many times. This CDR3 is CASSLTSGGLGVGAQYF. In nucleotides, the CDR3 is TGTGCCAGCAGCTTAACGTCGGGGGGACTTGGTGTAGGTGCGCAGTATTTT. The chain links TRBV7-3 to TRBJ2-3; 7 bases match TRBD2. V trimming: 0 bases; J trimming: 10 bases; junction bases outside the gene matches: 16. Germline V lookup: CDR1 SGHTA, CDR2 FQGTGA. This CDR3 contains 17 residues.

A few counts support this clonotype. The chain recombines TRBV3-1 with TRBJ1-5; D unresolved. CDR3 length: 14 amino acids. Trimming removed 1 base at V and 0 bases at J, with 4 bases between. Germline V gene data show CDR1 as LGHDT and CDR2 as YNNKEL (reference sequence). The CDR3 nucleotides are TGTGCCAGCAGCCAAGCTAATAGCAATCAGCCCCAGCATTTT. Residues: CASSQANSNQPQHF.

This clonotype was found a few times. This chain joins TRBV27 and TRBJ2-7; TRBD2 might be the D (6 bases). Per the germline V gene, CDR1 is MNHEY and CDR2 is SMNVEV (reference sequence). The V gene lost 5 bases and the J gene lost 2 bases, with 13 bases spanning the gap. This CDR3 region has 14 residues. CDR3 in DNA: TGTGCCAGCAGTCCGGGGGATCAGCCCTACGAGCAGTACTTC. Translating it yields CASSPGDQPYEQYF.

This chain joins TRBV9 and TRBJ2-5, with 8 bases aligning to TRBD2. V gave up 4 bases and J gave up 4 bases; unmatched junction bases: 9. This CDR3 is 15 amino acids long. The germline gives CDR1 SGDLS, CDR2 YYNGEE. In nucleotides, the CDR3 is TGTGCCAGCAGCAACCTAGCGGGCGGGGGAGAGACCCAGTACTTC. Amino acids: CASSNLAGGGETQYF.

This clonotype was observed a few times. The V and J genes are TRBV20-1 and TRBJ1-3; no clear D gene. Trimming took 2 bases from V and 4 from J, leaving 18 bases between them. Per germline, CDR1 DFQATT and CDR2 SNEGSKA (reference sequence). The CDR3 runs to 16 residues. In DNA form, the CDR3 reads TGCAGTGCTAGACCCGGTCGCCCCTACTCAGGAAACACCATATATTTT. Translating gives CSARPGRPYSGNTIYF.

This clonotype was counted a few times. The chain uses TRBV11-2 and TRBJ2-1; no reliable D call. Germline V gene lookup returns CDR1 SGHAT and CDR2 FQNNGV. This CDR3 region has 16 residues. Trimming stripped 1 base from V and 0 bases from J, with 10 bases between. The CDR3: CASSLGGRISYNEQFF. DNA for the CDR3: TGTGCCAGCAGCTTAGGTGGCAGGATCTCCTACAATGAGCAGTTCTTC. Drawing the rest from reference TRBV11-2 and TRBJ2-1, the complete variable domain is EAGVAQSPRYKIIEKRQSVAFWCNPISGHATLYWYQQILGQGPKLLIQFQNNGVVDDSQLPKDRFSAERLKGVDSTLKIQPAKLEDSAVYLCASSLGGRISYNEQFFGPGTRLTVL.

The chain recombines TRBV9 with TRBJ2-7, with 9 bases matching TRBD1. This CDR3 is 15 amino acids long. Germline V lookup: CDR1 SGDLS, CDR2 YYNGEE. Trimming at V came to 4 bases and at J to 0 bases, leaving 5 bases not matched to a gene. The CDR3 DNA sequence: TGTGCCAGCAGCAGGGGACAGGGATTCTCCTACGAGCAGTACTTC. Its translation is CASSRGQGFSYEQYF.

In this sample, this clonotype turned up many times. This chain links TRBV30 with TRBJ1-3; D gene ambiguous. CDR3 size: 13 residues. Germline values: CDR1 GTSNPN, CDR2 SVGIG (reference sequence). V was pared by 8 bases and J by 0 bases, with 11 bases between. CDR3 sequence (DNA): TGTGCCCAAAGTTACAGCTCTGGAAACACCATATATTTT. Residues: CAQSYSSGNTIYF.

This chain uses TRBV10-1 with TRBJ2-1; 8 nucleotides line up with TRBD1. CDR3 length: 16 residues. V was clipped by 8 bases and J by 11 bases; unmatched bases: 20. Germline CDR1 is WNHNN and CDR2 is SYGVQD (reference sequence). The DNA of the CDR3 is TGCGCCAGCTCGGACTCCGGGACAGGCAAATACACGAAGCAGTTCTTC. Amino acids: CASSDSGTGKYTKQFF.

This clonotype showed up just once. Since a much larger clone is just one base distant, this may be a read error. The chain carries TRBV27 and TRBJ1-4; the D gene is possibly TRBD1 (5 bases). Germline V CDR1 and CDR2: MNHEY, SMNVEV (reference sequence). The CDR3 runs 15 residues. The CDR3 DNA follows: TGTGCCAGCGGTTTATTGCCGGGGGCTAATGAAAAACTGTTTTTT. Protein product: CASGLLPGANEKLFF.

This clonotype was counted many times. The CDR3 DNA follows: TGTGCCAGCAGTTTAGAAAGGGGGATAAGTAATCAGCCCCAGCATTTT. It is translated as CASSLERGISNQPQHF. This chain uses TRBV28 with TRBJ1-5, with D perhaps matching TRBD1 (6 bases). Trimming took 2 bases from V and 4 from J, leaving 15 bases between them. The CDR3 is 16 amino acids. From germline, CDR1 is MDHEN and CDR2 SYDVKM.

This clonotype was detected ten times or more. This chain uses TRBV29-1 with TRBJ1-5, with unresolved D. V lost 4 bases, J lost 8 bases, and 15 bases lay in between. The CDR3 loop spans 13 amino acids. CDR1 SQVTM and CDR2 ANQGSEA come from the germline V gene. In DNA form, the CDR3 reads TGCAGCGTTGCGACCACACACTCGGAGCCCCAGCATTTT. Its protein is CSVATTHSEPQHF.

This clonotype has at least ten counts. V gene TRBV28 combines with J gene TRBJ2-5; D gene ambiguous. The CDR3 is made up of 14 amino acids. CDR1 is MDHEN and CDR2 is SYDVKM in the germline V gene. V gave up 3 bases and J gave up 4 bases, with 12 bases separating them. The CDR3, as DNA: TGTGCCAGCAGTTTGCCGCCTATGGCAGAGACCCAGTACTTC. It yields the protein CASSLPPMAETQYF.